This T cell receptor (beta chain) came from a study of blood T cell repertoires in COVID-19. Across the study: Donors in the United States, Italy and Spain gave samples during acute or convalescent COVID-19. In each case, the material was cDNA or gDNA derived from T cells, B-cell-depleted T cells, or PBMCs.

J gave up 11 bases and V 0 bases, and 11 bases lay outside the gene matches. The CDR3 totals 16 residues. Germline CDR1 is LGHNA and CDR2 is YSLEER. Authors' processing steps: Using reference gene primer amplification, nucleated cell counts were estimated. Generated by immunoSEQ multiplex PCR, the TCRdb table keeps only in-frame clones and is missing some. V and J calls and clone size come straight from that table; D and trimming were deduced from the DNA. The sample includes 310,000 or so clones, more than 75% seen only once; the top ten take more than 3%. The chain joins TRBV4-3 to TRBJ1-1; 11 bases fit TRBD1. The specimen sequenced was peripheral blood. This clonotype was obtained from a woman in her forties or fifties with active or convalescent COVID-19. The DNA of the CDR3 is TGCGCCAGCAGCCAAGATTTTACCGGGACAGGGGGATCTGCTTTCTTT. Amino acid sequence: CASSQDFTGTGGSAFF.